This T cell receptor beta chain was found in a study of blood T cell repertoires in COVID-19. Profiling relied on immunoSEQ multiplex PCR, and the TCRdb table lists in-frame clones only, not all of them. Of 190,000 or so clones listed, approximately 86% were seen once; the top ten hold roughly 4%. Germline values: CDR1 LNHDA, CDR2 SQIVND (reference sequence). V was clipped by 3 bases and J by 4 bases, with 9 bases between them. The CDR3 contains 13 residues. Participant ages covered roughly 18 to 89 years across around 25 US areas. V is TRBV19 and J is TRBJ1-2, with D unresolved. The sample taken for sequencing was PBMCs or T cells enriched from blood (not recorded which). The TCR was taken from a woman under 40 who had been exposed to COVID-19. The CDR3 here is CASSIALSYGYTF. DNA of the CDR3: TGTGCCAGTAGTATCGCGTTGAGCTATGGCTACACCTTC.